The rows below give T cell receptor beta chains drawn from one sample of a study of OX40 agonist ivuxolimab in advanced cancers. Here immunoSEQ multiplex PCR was the method, and the copy in TCRdb shows in-frame clones only, minus some. The repertoire has about 78,000 clones, about 90% of them found once; the top ten carry approximately 3%. Material: CD4+ or CD8+ T cells sorted from blood, obtained in a trial of the OX40 agonist ivuxolimab. The receptors come from an adult with an advanced solid tumor such as melanoma, head and neck, liver or kidney cancer. Each CDR3 is given with its conserved first and last residue. The D gene is left open where the match is weak. Some rows mark clone size as missing; the rest say once, few, many or name a class of expanded clone.

>TRBV5-1|.|.|13|TRBJ1-2
TGCGCCAGCAGCTCCCCCGGAAGGGGTGGCTACACCTTC
CASSSPGRGGYTF
>TRBV28|.|.|8|TRBJ1-2
TGTGCCAGCGGCCCGGGCACCTTC
CASGPGTF
>TRBV4-2|.|once|15|TRBJ1-2
TGTGCCAGCAGCCAAGAAAGAAGGACTAACTATGGCTACACCTTC
CASSQERRTNYGYTF
>TRBV14|.|.|13|TRBJ1-1
TGTGCCAGCAGCCAGATCCAACCGGCTGAAGCTTTCTTT
CASSQIQPAEAFF
>TRBV30|.|.|13|TRBJ1-3
TGTGCCTGGTCCAATTCCCTGGGAAACACCATATATTTT
CAWSNSLGNTIYF
>TRBV4-1|TRBD2|.|17|TRBJ2-1
TGCGCCAGCAGCCAAGGTACCTTGGGACTAGCTTACAATGAGCAGTTCTTC
CASSQGTLGLAYNEQFF
>TRBV6-5|.|.|14|TRBJ2-5
TGTGCCAGCAGCTCCCCCCTCGGGGGAGAGACCCAGTACTTC
CASSSPLGGETQYF
>TRBV19|.|.|15|TRBJ1-6
TGTGCCAGTAGTCTCCAGGGGAGTATCAATTCACCCCTCCACTTT
CASSLQGSINSPLHF
>TRBV5-1|.|.|13|TRBJ2-3
TGCGCCAGCAGCTTGGATATTCGGGATACGCAGTATTTT
CASSLDIRDTQYF
>TRBV19|.|.|14|TRBJ2-1
TGTGCCAGTAGTATTAGGGACCCCTACAATGAGCAGTTCTTC
CASSIRDPYNEQFF
>TRBV5-1|.|.|15|TRBJ1-4
TGCGCCAGCAGCCGAGACGGGGACTTAGGGGAAAAACTGTTTTTT
CASSRDGDLGEKLFF
>TRBV6-5|.|.|12|TRBJ1-6
TGTGCCAGCAGCAGGGCTAATTCACCCCTCCACTTT
CASSRANSPLHF
>TRBV10-3|.|once|15|TRBJ1-1
.
CAIRGIWAGGTETFF
>TRBV4-1|TRBD2|once|16|TRBJ2-5
TGCGCCAGCAGCCTGGGGACTAGCGGGCAGCTAGAGACCCAGTACTTC
CASSLGTSGQLETQYF
>TRBV28|.|.|15|TRBJ2-6
TGTGCCAGCAGTCCCTGGGATGGTGGGGCCAACGTCCTGACTTTC
CASSPWDGGANVLTF
>TRBV7-2|.|.|13|TRBJ2-3
TGTGCCAGCAGCGTAAGACAAGAAGGTACGCAGTATTTT
CASSVRQEGTQYF
>TRBV5-1|TRBD1|.|13|TRBJ2-7
TGCGCCAGCAGCCAGGACAGGGCCTACGAGCAGTACTTC
CASSQDRAYEQYF
>TRBV7-2|.|once|15|TRBJ1-5
TGTGCCAGCAGCTTAAGGGCCCGAGACAATCAGCCCCAGCATTTT
CASSLRARDNQPQHF
>TRBV28|.|.|15|TRBJ1-2
TGTGCCAGCAGTTCCCCCCGGGCTTATCCCTATGGCTACACCTTC
CASSSPRAYPYGYTF
>TRBV14|TRBD1|.|14|TRBJ1-4
TGTGCCAGCAGGCGACAGGGGGAAGGGGAAAAACTGTTTTTT
CASRRQGEGEKLFF
>TRBV19|.|.|15|TRBJ1-5
TGTGCCAGTAGTATAGGGTACAGGGGCAATCAGCCCCAGCATTTT
CASSIGYRGNQPQHF
>TRBV7-8|TRBD1|.|16|TRBJ2-2
TGTGCCAGCAGCTTAAACCCAGGGGGCGCACCCGGGGAGCTGTTTTTT
CASSLNPGGAPGELFF
>TRBV28|.|.|15|TRBJ2-7
TGTGCCAGCAGTACCCCCGGGGGACATCCCTACGAGCAGTACTTC
CASSTPGGHPYEQYF
>TRBV4-1|.|.|13|TRBJ1-5
TGCGCCAGCAGCCAAGACCCCCATCAGCCCCAGCATTTT
CASSQDPHQPQHF
>TRBV7-2|TRBD2|.|16|TRBJ2-7
TGTGCCAGCAGCCCAACGTCAGCGGGAGGGGTCTACGAGCAGTACTTC
CASSPTSAGGVYEQYF
>TRBV6-5|TRBD2|.|16|TRBJ2-5
TGTGCCAGCAGTTACTCAGCGGGAGGGTTCAGGGAGACCCAGTACTTC
CASSYSAGGFRETQYF
>TRBV5-1|TRBD2|.|14|TRBJ2-3
TGCGCCAGCAGCTTCGGGACTACCACAGATACGCAGTATTTT
CASSFGTTTDTQYF
>TRBV11-2|TRBD2|.|16|TRBJ2-2
TGTGCCAGCAGCAGGACTAGCGGGGGAGGCACCGGGGAGCTGTTTTTT
CASSRTSGGGTGELFF
>TRBV6-1|.|.|13|TRBJ1-1
TGTGCCAGCATTGTCGGGGTGAACACTGAAGCTTTCTTT
CASIVGVNTEAFF
>TRBV5-1|.|.|14|TRBJ2-5
TGCGCCAGCAGAACGGTAGCTAGTCAAGAGACCCAGTACTTC
CASRTVASQETQYF